These 23 T cell receptor beta chains were all obtained from the same sample, sequenced in a study of T cells in Graves' hyperthyroidism and ophthalmopathy. Amplification targeted TCR beta CDR3 regions from RNA transcripts. The TCR CDR3 was amplified in a first-round RT-PCR using the HTBI primer set. Each CDR3 protein is one row after TCRdb ran MiXCR on the multiplex PCR reads. Among about 410,000 distinct CDR3 sequences listed, 14% were seen once. Sequencing was done on a sample of blood. These receptors all come from a woman aged 30 to 39 with Graves' ophthalmopathy.

In regard to this clonotype: At one of its ends the junction is not consistent with the germline gene, which may arise from a read error. The chain carries TRBV11-3 and TRBJ2-2, with a weak D call TRBD2 (5 bases). The germline V gene encodes CDR1 SGHNT and CDR2 YENEEA. The CDR3 is 17 amino acids. In DNA form, the CDR3 reads TGTGCCGGCAGTTCAAGGCGGACTGCCCCAAACACCGGGGAGCTGTTTTTT. The encoded protein is CAGSSRRTAPNTGELFF.

In this sample, this clonotype turned up many times. The chain links TRBV29-1 to TRBJ2-3; TRBD2 matches at 8 bases. The junction had 4 bases not matched to a gene; V was cut back by 2 bases and J by 0 bases. The CDR3 extends over 15 amino acids. Germline V gene lookup returns CDR1 SQVTM and CDR2 ANQGSEA. CDR3 DNA: TGCAGCGTTGAAACCGGACTAGCCAGCACAGATACGCAGTATTTT. This translates into CSVETGLASTDTQYF.

This clonotype came up many times. The chain couples TRBV7-9 to TRBJ1-3; no definite D call. CDR3 length: 16 amino acids. V was trimmed by 0 bases and J by 0 bases, leaving 9 bases between them. Germline loops: CDR1 SEHNR, CDR2 FQNEAQ (reference sequence). The CDR3 DNA reads as TGTGCCAGCAGCTTAGCTTCCGAGAGCTCTGGAAACACCATATATTTT. It specifies CASSLASESSGNTIYF.

The rearrangement uses TRBV14 and TRBJ1-2; D is unclear. The length of the CDR3 is 19 residues. Looked up from germline, CDR1 is SGHDN and CDR2 is FVKESK. V was clipped by 3 bases and J by 1 base, with 24 bases between them. In DNA form, the CDR3 reads TGTGCCAGCAGCCAGAAATGGGCAGGCGGTCTACCCTTTAACTATGGCTACACCTTC. The encoded protein is CASSQKWAGGLPFNYGYTF.

The sample holds many counts of this clonotype. CDR3 DNA: TGTGCCACCAGTGATATAGGGGCCACAGATACGCAGTATTTT. Protein: CATSDIGATDTQYF. The rearrangement joins TRBV24-1 to TRBJ2-3; TRBD1 might be the D (5 bases). CDR1 is KGHDR, CDR2 SFDVKD, per germline. CDR3 length: 14 residues. With 3 bases removed from V and 2 bases from J, the gap between germline ends came to 8 bases.

The sample holds many counts of this clonotype. V gene TRBV11-2 combines with J gene TRBJ1-2; the match to TRBD1 covers 9 bases. Germline CDR1 reads SGHAT; CDR2 reads FQNNGV. Trimming at V came to 5 bases and at J to 8 bases, leaving 3 bases not matched to a gene. CDR3 length equals 12 residues. In DNA form, the CDR3 reads TGTGCCAGCAGCCGACAGGGGGGCGGCTACACCTTC. It specifies CASSRQGGGYTF.

In its sample, this clonotype was seen a few times. The chain couples TRBV12-3 or TRBV12-4 to TRBJ1-5; D remains ambiguous. This CDR3 region has 12 residues. Trimming took off 4 bases at V and 11 bases at J, with 12 bases between the two ends. The chain's CDR3 is CASSSPQKSQHF. The CDR3 region has the DNA TGTGCCAGCAGTTCCCCCCAAAAATCCCAGCATTTT.

This clonotype was found many times. The chain joins TRBV6-6 to TRBJ2-6, with D perhaps matching TRBD1 (6 bases). The CDR3 runs to 21 residues. Trimming stripped 0 bases from V and 0 bases from J, with 21 bases between. Germline CDR1 MNHNY, CDR2 SVGAGI (reference sequence). The CDR3 region has the DNA TGTGCCAGCAGTTACTCGACCTGGATCGGCAGGGGCCACTCTGGGGCCAACGTCCTGACTTTC. Translated: CASSYSTWIGRGHSGANVLTF.

The CDR3 DNA sequence: TGTGCCAGCAGACCAACAGGGGGCCGGGGCAATCAGCCCCAGCATTTT. Residues: CASRPTGGRGNQPQHF. The chain couples TRBV6-2 or TRBV6-3 to TRBJ1-5; 9 bases are shared with TRBD1. The V gene's germline CDR1 is MNHEY and CDR2 SVGEGT. The V gene end was trimmed by 6 bases and the J gene end by 2 bases; junction bases not matched to a gene: 8. This CDR3 is built from 16 residues.

The sample holds many counts of this clonotype. This chain uses TRBV30 with TRBJ2-7; maybe TRBD1 (5 bases). The CDR3 sequence is 14 residues long. CDR1 is GTSNPN and CDR2 is SVGIG in the germline V gene (reference sequence). Trimming pared 3 bases from V and 3 bases from J, leaving 15 bases between. The CDR3 protein is CAWREQDLLYEQYF. The CDR3 coding sequence is TGTGCCTGGAGGGAACAGGACCTACTCTACGAGCAGTACTTC.

This clonotype has ten or more counts. This chain joins TRBV9 and TRBJ2-1; D is undetermined. Trimming removed 0 bases from V and 3 bases from J, with 10 bases in between. From germline, CDR1 is SGDLS and CDR2 YYNGEE. The CDR3 loop spans 15 amino acids. CDR3 region: CASSVGSANYNEQFF. The CDR3 DNA follows: TGTGCCAGCAGCGTAGGGTCGGCCAACTACAATGAGCAGTTCTTC.

This chain links TRBV18 with TRBJ1-6, with 12 positions matching TRBD1. Germline loops: CDR1 KGHSH, CDR2 LQKENI. Trimming removed 3 bases from V and 7 bases from J; junction bases left unmatched: 7. The CDR3 consists of 17 residues. The CDR3 region is CASSPRDRGRRNSPLHF. CDR3 DNA: TGTGCCAGCTCACCCAGGGACAGGGGGCGAAGAAATTCACCCCTCCACTTT.

This clonotype was recorded many times. The chain uses TRBV10-2 and TRBJ1-1; possibly TRBD1 for D (5 bases). V was pared by 0 bases and J by 7 bases, with 9 bases between. Germline CDR1 WSHSY, CDR2 SAAADI. This CDR3 comprises 13 residues. CDR3 coding DNA: TGCGCCAGCAGTGAGTCGATGGGGCTTGAAGCTTTCTTT. This translates into CASSESMGLEAFF.

This clonotype was picked up a small number of times. The J gene is TRBJ2-2, the V gene TRBV4-1, with D possibly being TRBD1 (6 bases). The CDR3 has 15 amino acids. Germline lookup yields CDR1 MGHRA and CDR2 YSYEKL. Trimming removed 6 bases from V and 6 bases from J, with 17 bases in between. CDR3 sequence (DNA): TGCGCCAGCAGTCGAGAACAGGGTTTAGCCGGGGAGCTGTTTTTT. Protein sequence: CASSREQGLAGELFF.

This clonotype was detected a few times. The V gene is TRBV4-1, the J gene TRBJ1-1; 7 bases match TRBD1. The CDR3 is 18 residues long. Trimming took 0 bases from V and 4 from J; bases not matched to a gene: 14. CDR1 and CDR2 from the germline V gene are MGHRA and YSYEKL. The CDR3 sequence is CASSQEPVEQGLSTEAFF. The CDR3 DNA reads TGCGCCAGCAGCCAAGAGCCCGTTGAACAGGGGTTGAGCACTGAAGCTTTCTTT.

The gene calls are TRBV29-1 and TRBJ1-1; D is ambiguous. The germline V gene encodes CDR1 SQVTM and CDR2 ANQGSEA. There are 10 residues in the CDR3. CDR3 nucleotide sequence: TGCAGTGCACAAGCGGCTGAAGCTTTCTTT. The encoded protein is CSAQAAEAFF.

This clonotype was picked up many times. V gene TRBV2 combines with J gene TRBJ2-7; the match to TRBD1 covers 8 bases. The CDR3 length is 10 residues. J lost 9 bases, V lost 6 bases, and 1 base had no gene match. Germline V lookup: CDR1 SNHLY, CDR2 FYNNEI. The CDR3 DNA reads TGTGCCAGCAGGGGACAGGCGCAGTACTTC. Its protein product is CASRGQAQYF.

This clonotype has at least ten counts. This chain joins TRBV25-1 and TRBJ2-3, with 8 bases identical to TRBD2. V lost 9 bases and J lost 2; bases outside the gene matches: 10. The CDR3 is 15 amino acids. Germline CDR1 is MGHDK and CDR2 is SYGVNS. The CDR3 is CASGFGGGPTDTQYF. Written as DNA, the CDR3 is TGTGCCAGTGGATTCGGCGGGGGGCCCACAGATACGCAGTATTTT.

Turning to this clonotype: A much larger clone is a single base away; this may be a read error. CDR3 coding DNA: TGCAGTGCTAGACCGGGACATTATGTCTCCTACGAGCAGTGCTTC. This encodes CSARPGHYVSYEQCF. This chain joins TRBV20-1 and TRBJ2-7; a possible D gene is TRBD1 (6 bases). Germline assignment: CDR1 DFQATT and CDR2 SNEGSKA (reference sequence). This CDR3 has 15 residues.

The table lists this clonotype with many counts. The J gene is TRBJ2-1, the V gene TRBV11-2; D remains unclear. Germline assignment: CDR1 SGHAT and CDR2 FQNNGV. Trimming took 8 bases from V and 5 from J, leaving 7 bases between them. This CDR3 has 11 residues. The CDR3 protein is CASYQNNEQFF. The CDR3 nucleotides are TGTGCCAGCTACCAGAACAATGAGCAGTTCTTC.

The chain recombines TRBV29-1 with TRBJ2-5; D gene ambiguous. The CDR3 is 12 residues long. CDR1 and CDR2 (germline): SQVTM, ANQGSEA. V dropped 2 bases and J dropped 5 bases, with 9 bases sitting between them. The CDR3 coding sequence is TGCAGCGTTGAACCTGTCCGGGAGACCCAGTACTTC. It specifies CSVEPVRETQYF.

This clonotype was found once. The chain joins TRBV9 to TRBJ1-3, with D possibly being TRBD1 (5 bases). The length of the CDR3 is 17 residues. V lost 5 bases to trimming and J lost 4 bases, with 22 bases between them. Per the germline V gene, CDR1 is SGDLS and CDR2 is YYNGEE. In DNA, the CDR3 is TGTGCCAGCAGTCATCGGGCACGGAGGGGTCCGGGAAACACCATATATTTT. It codes for CASSHRARRGPGNTIYF.

This clonotype was recorded many times. The chain's CDR3 is CASRSDRTSGNTIYF. In nucleotides, the CDR3 is TGTGCCAGCAGGAGCGACAGGACCTCTGGAAACACCATATATTTT. This chain links TRBV6-1 with TRBJ1-3, with D possibly matching TRBD1 (6 bases). V lost 6 bases, J lost 0 bases, and 12 bases lay in between. The length of the CDR3 is 15 residues. From germline, CDR1 is MNHNS and CDR2 SASEGT.